The entry that follows covers one TCR beta chain sequence. The data stem from a study of blood T cell repertoires in COVID-19. Across the whole study: Collection of acute and convalescent COVID-19 samples took place in the United States, Italy and Spain. PBMCs, B-cell-depleted T cells, or T cells provided the cDNA or gDNA that made up the material.

Germline CDR1 reads KGHSH; CDR2 reads LQKENI. This CDR3 is built from 14 residues. Trimming removed 6 bases at V and 8 bases at J, with 16 bases between. Original processing methods: Using reference gene primer amplification, nucleated cell counts were estimated. Clones were sequenced by immunoSEQ multiplex PCR, and TCRdb holds only the in-frame ones, with some missing. V and J calls and clone size are copied from that table; D and trimming were computed from the DNA. The repertoire consists of under 200,000 clones, with about 86% occurring once and the leading ten covering approximately 11%. The clonotype was recovered from a man between 65 and 80 years old with active or convalescent COVID-19. The rearrangement joins TRBV18 to TRBJ1-4, with unresolved D. Sequencing was carried out using peripheral blood. CDR3 amino acids: CASSETGPREKLFF. In DNA form, the CDR3 reads TGTGCCAGCTCTGAGACCGGCCCTAGGGAAAAACTGTTTTTT.